This section outlines one TCR beta chain sequence together with its context. In germline, CDR1 is MDHEN, CDR2 SYDVKM. This CDR3 has 13 amino acids. V was pared by 6 bases and J by 5 bases, with 3 bases of the junction left unmatched. These data belong to a study of shared clonotypes between healthy human individuals. Produced via immunoSEQ multiplex PCR; TCRdb's table is partial and in-frame only. This sample has approximately 1.4 million clones, with under 99% found just once. Sequenced sample: naive CD4+ T cells sorted from blood. Stated subset: CD45RA+ positively selected. The rearrangement uses TRBV28 and TRBJ2-5; 10 positions agree with TRBD2. This receptor was identified in a man aged 25 to 40 in good health. The CDR3 spells CASRTSGVETQYF. The CDR3, as DNA: TGTGCCAGCAGAACTAGCGGGGTGGAGACCCAGTACTTC.